Here is one TCR beta chain with its context. Antigen unknown. This sample was included in a study of a mutant IDH1 vaccine in newly diagnosed glioma. Study-level information: Treated patients comprised about 60% males and roughly 40% females, mean age approximately 38 years. Patients' prior therapy spanned radiotherapy, temozolomide, or both; most underwent both.

Study observations and caveats: Evidence of vaccine-induced immune responses was documented in approximately 93% of patients.

The sample's time point: baseline, week 1 (first vaccination visit). Treatment meaning: pre-vaccination baseline after standard-of-care therapy. Repertoires were generated with immunoSEQ multiplex PCR, while TCRdb's copy carries only in-frame clones and drops some. In the table there are around 92,000 clones, about 83% of which are singletons. The CDR3 runs 10 residues. The germline V and J ends were trimmed by 3 bases and 9 bases, with 3 bases remaining between them. Germline CDR1 is MDHEN and CDR2 is SYDVKM. The sequence came from a woman between 45 and 65 years old with glioma. V usage is TRBV28 and J usage is TRBJ1-5; D is unclear. Here the sequenced sample was PBMCs, taken from a glioma patient treated with radiotherapy, temozolomide or both. The CDR3 here is CASSLRPQHF. The CDR3 bases are TGTGCCAGCAGTTTGCGGCCCCAGCATTTT.